These 13 T cell receptor beta chains share one sample of origin, sequenced in a study of shared clonotypes between healthy human individuals. In the naive CD8 group, cells lacked CD45RO and were positively selected for CCR7, so terminally differentiated effector memory CD45RA+ cells were left out. TCRdb's table, derived via immunoSEQ multiplex PCR, lists solely in-frame clones and lacks some. Here the sample spans around 600,000 clones, 90% to 95% being singletons. The sequencing sample was made of naive CD8+ T cells sorted from blood. Receptors originate from a woman in her 30s in good health.

The V call is TRBV7-9, the J call TRBJ2-5; 9 bases line up with TRBD1. Looked up from germline, CDR1 is SEHNR and CDR2 is FQNEAQ (reference sequence). J gave up 1 base and V 5 bases, and 14 bases lay outside the gene matches. The CDR3 sequence is 18 residues long. CDR3 nucleotides: TGTGCCAGCAGCACAAAGGTCGGGGACAGGGATTTCCAAGAGACCCAGTACTTC. Protein sequence: CASSTKVGDRDFQETQYF.

The chain recombines TRBV10-1 with TRBJ2-7; D remains ambiguous. The germline gives CDR1 WNHNN, CDR2 SYGVQD (reference sequence). This CDR3 has 13 amino acids. Between the trimmed V and J ends, which lost 3 bases and 2 bases, there was a span of 8 bases. The CDR3 DNA follows: TGCGCCAGCAGTGAAGATCTCACCTACGAGCAGTACTTC. This codes for CASSEDLTYEQYF.

The rearrangement links TRBV13 to TRBJ2-5, with D maybe TRBD1 (6 bases). CDR3 size: 15 residues. The germline V gene has CDR1 PRHDT and CDR2 FYEKMQ (reference sequence). Between the trimmed V and J ends, which lost 3 bases and 3 bases, there was a span of 14 bases. The CDR3 DNA is TGTGCCAGCAGCTTTAGGACAGATCTAAAAGAGACCCAGTACTTC. The encoded protein is CASSFRTDLKETQYF.

V and J are TRBV28 and TRBJ2-3; 15 nucleotides align to TRBD2. The CDR3 is 16 amino acids. Germline trimming cut 5 bases from V and 6 bases from J; bases unmatched to any gene: 6. Germline V gives CDR1 MDHEN, CDR2 SYDVKM. The CDR3 protein is CASSPGLAGGEDTQYF. The CDR3 DNA sequence: TGTGCCAGCAGTCCGGGACTAGCGGGAGGCGAGGATACGCAGTATTTT.

The chain joins TRBV5-6 to TRBJ2-1; D is unresolved. The V end lost 4 bases, the J end lost 5 bases, and 4 bases lay between the germline ends. CDR1 is SGHDT and CDR2 is YYEEEE in the germline V gene. The CDR3 has 11 residues. This CDR3 is CASSTNNEQFF. The CDR3, as DNA: TGTGCCAGCAGCACAAACAATGAGCAGTTCTTC.

V is TRBV7-9 and J is TRBJ2-7, with D perhaps matching TRBD1 (5 bases). This CDR3 region has 13 residues. Germline values: CDR1 SEHNR, CDR2 FQNEAQ (reference sequence). V was trimmed by 2 bases and J by 2 bases, leaving 7 bases between them. The CDR3 DNA reads TGTGCCAGCAGCTTAACAGGTCCCTACGAGCAGTACTTC. Amino acid sequence: CASSLTGPYEQYF.

V usage is TRBV7-8 and J usage is TRBJ2-5; 11 nucleotides agree with TRBD2. The CDR3 consists of 17 residues. Germline loops: CDR1 SGHVS, CDR2 FQNEAQ. V dropped 1 base and J dropped 2; count of bases not matched to a gene: 6. DNA for the CDR3: TGTGCCAGCAGCTTAGGGCCTAGCGGGAGGCCTCAAGAGACCCAGTACTTC. Translating it yields CASSLGPSGRPQETQYF.

The chain uses TRBV28 and TRBJ2-7, with a weak D call TRBD2 (7 bases). CDR1 is MDHEN and CDR2 is SYDVKM in the germline V gene. There are 15 residues in the CDR3. V was shortened by 7 bases and J by 0 bases, with 16 bases between the two germline ends. This CDR3 is CASIWGGGGSYEQYF. CDR3 bases: TGTGCCAGCATTTGGGGGGGCGGAGGCTCCTACGAGCAGTACTTC.

This rearrangement joins TRBV30 to TRBJ2-7; TRBD2 might be the D (5 bases). The CDR3 totals 11 residues. Germline-derived CDR1 and CDR2 are GTSNPN and SVGIG (reference sequence). V dropped 2 bases and J dropped 5 bases, with 7 bases sitting between them. DNA of the CDR3: TGTGCCTGGAGTCGGGAAAACGAGCAGTACTTC. Encoded protein: CAWSRENEQYF.

This clone was detected only once. This chain uses TRBV27 with TRBJ2-2, with D unresolved. V was shortened by 3 bases and J by 3 bases, with 17 bases between the two germline ends. The germline V gene has CDR1 MNHEY and CDR2 SMNVEV (reference sequence). The CDR3 sequence is 17 residues long. For the CDR3, the DNA is TGTGCCAGCAGTTTTTCGTTCCATACGGTTTACACCGGGGAGCTGTTTTTT. The encoded protein is CASSFSFHTVYTGELFF.

The chain couples TRBV6-6 to TRBJ2-7; 7 bases are shared with TRBD1. Germline values: CDR1 MNHNY, CDR2 SVGAGI (reference sequence). The CDR3 covers 14 residues. J lost 3 bases, V lost 5 bases, and 7 bases had no gene match. The CDR3 DNA reads TGTGCCAGCAGTCTATCAGACAGGGTCTACGAGCAGTACTTC. This gives the protein CASSLSDRVYEQYF.

This clone was observed a handful of times. The gene calls are TRBV6-5 and TRBJ1-1; TRBD1 matches at 8 bases. Germline CDR1 is MNHEY and CDR2 is SVGAGI. This CDR3 region has 14 residues. The trim removed 2 bases at V and 4 bases at J, leaving 3 bases unmatched. CDR3 sequence (DNA): TGTGCCAGCAGTTACGCCGACAGGGGCACTGAAGCTTTCTTT. Its protein product is CASSYADRGTEAFF.

The chain has TRBV2 and TRBJ2-7; 13 bases match TRBD2. J lost 6 bases, V lost 8 bases, and 7 bases had no gene match. The CDR3 runs 14 residues. The germline CDR1 and CDR2 sequences are SNHLY and FYNNEI. The chain's CDR3 is CASQGLAGEPEQYF. The DNA for the CDR3 is TGTGCCAGCCAAGGACTAGCGGGAGAGCCCGAGCAGTACTTC.